This T cell receptor (beta chain) was sequenced in a study of cytotoxic CD8 clonotypes in ibrutinib-treated CLL. As for the study in general: Response was recorded as partial in approximately 25 patients and complete in 2; at median 68 months, approximately 14 remained remitted and approximately twelve had progressed. Findings and limits, study-wide: The study found baseline clonality above age-matched healthy donors, tracking circulating CD8+ T-cell counts. At ibrutinib response, clonality increased, and at progression it declined back toward baseline.

Germline CDR1 is SGHAT and CDR2 is FQNNGV. After removal of 2 bases from V and 4 bases from J, the junction contained 5 bases not matched to a gene. The CDR3 loop spans 15 amino acids. In regard to this clone: Its antigen is still unknown.

The method was immunoSEQ multiplex PCR; TCRdb's version includes in-frame clones alone and lacks a portion of them. Of more than 300,000 clones in the sample, about 80% were seen once. The rearrangement uses TRBV11-2 and TRBJ2-7; 10 bases line up with TRBD2. Sample: PBMCs, taken before ibrutinib treatment. The clonotype was recovered from a human donor with chronic lymphocytic leukemia. Here the CDR3 reads CASSLSSGSLYEQYF. In DNA, the CDR3 is TGTGCCAGCAGCTTATCTAGCGGGAGTTTATACGAGCAGTACTTC.